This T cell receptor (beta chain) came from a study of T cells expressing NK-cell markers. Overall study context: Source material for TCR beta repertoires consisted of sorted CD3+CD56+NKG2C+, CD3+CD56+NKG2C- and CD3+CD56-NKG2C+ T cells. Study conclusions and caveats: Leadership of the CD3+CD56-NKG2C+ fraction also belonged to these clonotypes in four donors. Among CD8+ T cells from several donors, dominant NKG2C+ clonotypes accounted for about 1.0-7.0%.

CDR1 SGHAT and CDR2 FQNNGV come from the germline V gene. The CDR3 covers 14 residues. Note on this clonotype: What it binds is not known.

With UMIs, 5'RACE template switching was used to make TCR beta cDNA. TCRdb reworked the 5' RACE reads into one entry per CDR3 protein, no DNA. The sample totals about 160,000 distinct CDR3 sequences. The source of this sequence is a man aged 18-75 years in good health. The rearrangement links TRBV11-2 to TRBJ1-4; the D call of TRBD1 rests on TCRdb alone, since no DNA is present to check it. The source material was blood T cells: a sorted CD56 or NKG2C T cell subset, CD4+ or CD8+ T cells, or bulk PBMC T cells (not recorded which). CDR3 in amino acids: CASSPTGGGEKLFF.